This T cell receptor beta chain was documented in a study of regulatory T cells in long-lasting Graves disease. Study observations and caveats: TCR diversity was lower in persistent than newly diagnosed Graves' disease. Patients with persistent disease showed a bias toward TRBV28, TRBJ1-2 and TRBJ2-5.

The CDR3 has 17 amino acids. From germline, CDR1 is MGHRA and CDR2 YSYEKL. This clonotype was counted ten times or more. Its target is not known. The junction and the germline gene differ at one end; a read error may be behind it. HTBI primers from iRepertoire and Arm-PCR of CDR3 regions yielded the TCR beta libraries. One entry per CDR3 protein, called by TCRdb with MiXCR from the multiplex PCR reads. The sample comprises about 430,000 distinct CDR3 sequences, 15% of which are singletons, and approximately 7.8% rests with the top ten. Described time point: newly diagnosed GD, antithyroid drugs for less than 3 months. Following extraction of RNA from PBMCs, that RNA was used to make the TCR library. These data also formed part of another study, on T cells in Graves' hyperthyroidism and ophthalmopathy. In that study: Any patient presenting with uncontrolled infection, other autoimmune disease, pregnancy or lactation was left out.

The V and J genes are TRBV4-1 and TRBJ2-1; TRBD2 might be the D (6 bases). Sequenced material: peripheral blood mononuclear cells (PBMCs), taken at new diagnosis, from a patient treated with antithyroid drugs. This TCR derives from a woman between 40 and 50 years old with Graves disease. Here the CDR3 DNA reads TGTGCCAGCAGCCAACCCCGACTAGTCAGGTCCTACAATGAGCAGTTCTTC. Residues: CASSQPRLVRSYNEQFF.